Below are 5 T cell receptor beta chains sequenced from a single sample in a study of cytomegalovirus exposure and HLA in healthy donors. PCR involved 60 Vbeta and 13 Jbeta primers. TCRdb's table, derived via immunoSEQ multiplex PCR, lists solely in-frame clones and lacks some. The data show over 90,000 clones, around 57% seen once. The sequenced sample was PBMCs. The receptors were sampled from a human donor in good health.

The CDR3, as DNA: TGTGCCAGCAGACCACAGGGGGCAGGGGCTGAAGCTTTCTTT. Amino acid sequence: CASRPQGAGAEAFF. J is TRBJ1-1 and V is TRBV6-6, with TRBD1 matching over 9 bases. Germline V gene data show CDR1 as MNHNY and CDR2 as SVGAGI (reference sequence). V shed 6 bases and J 6 bases; nucleotides not matched to a gene: 8. The length of the CDR3 is 14 residues.

J is TRBJ1-3 and V is TRBV29-1; 11 bases are a match to TRBD1. The length of the CDR3 is 15 residues. Germline CDR1 and CDR2: SQVTM and ANQGSEA. Trimming at V came to 6 bases and at J to 2 bases, leaving 6 bases not matched to a gene. This CDR3 reads CSVEDRGRTGNTIYF. The CDR3 region has the DNA TGCAGCGTGGAGGACAGGGGGCGAACTGGAAACACCATATATTTT.

V gene TRBV27 combines with J gene TRBJ2-6; TRBD1 agrees at 11 bases. Looked up from germline, CDR1 is MNHEY and CDR2 is SMNVEV (reference sequence). The CDR3 is made up of 16 amino acids. Germline trimming cut 6 bases from V and 2 bases from J; bases unmatched to any gene: 3. The CDR3 region is CASRGTGGTGANVLTF. The CDR3 DNA follows: TGTGCCAGCAGGGGGACAGGGGGAACTGGGGCCAACGTCCTGACTTTC.

The V gene is TRBV19, the J gene TRBJ2-2; 13 bases match TRBD2. The CDR3 length is 15 residues. Trimming removed 7 bases from V and 6 bases from J; junction bases left unmatched: 5. CDR1 and CDR2 (germline): LNHDA, SQIVND (reference sequence). Here the CDR3 reads CASTITSGRAGELFF. The CDR3 DNA is TGTGCCAGTACTATTACTAGCGGGAGGGCCGGGGAGCTGTTTTTT.

The rearrangement joins TRBV19 to TRBJ2-5, with a tentative D call TRBD2 (6 bases). CDR1 is LNHDA and CDR2 is SQIVND in the germline V gene (reference sequence). This CDR3 is built from 15 residues. Trimming pared 7 bases from V and 5 bases from J, leaving 20 bases between. The CDR3: CASNAGGYDSETQYF. The CDR3 DNA follows: TGTGCCAGTAACGCTGGGGGGTACGATAGCGAGACCCAGTACTTC.